This passage covers 8 T cell receptor beta chains from one sample sequenced in a study of T cell responses to AZD1222 COVID-19 vaccine. Profiled with immunoSEQ multiplex PCR; TCRdb holds only in-frame clones, not every one. The sample carries about 180,000 clones, roughly 91% recorded once. Sequenced material: peripheral blood, taken 28 days after the second AZD1222 dose. All receptors derive from an adult who received the AZD1222 COVID-19 vaccine.

Turning to this clone: The sample holds other DNA sequences that translate to the same CDR3. The chain has TRBV4-3 and TRBJ1-4, with 9 bases that match TRBD1. This CDR3 has 14 amino acids. Trimming at V came to 3 bases and at J to 7 bases, leaving 3 bases not matched to a gene. The germline CDR1 and CDR2 sequences are LGHNA and YSLEER. For the CDR3, the DNA is TGCGCCAGCAGCCAGGGACAGGGAGGTGAAAAACTGTTTTTT. As protein: CASSQGQGGEKLFF.

The chain is built from TRBV6-6 and TRBJ2-1; 9 bases match TRBD2. Looked up from germline, CDR1 is MNHNY and CDR2 is SVGAGI (reference sequence). V dropped 4 bases and J dropped 7; count of bases not matched to a gene: 8. This CDR3 is 15 amino acids long. The CDR3 DNA reads TGTGCCAGCAGTTTAAGGGCCGCGGGGGGGAATGAGCAGTTCTTC. Its translation is CASSLRAAGGNEQFF.

In its sample, this clone was seen once. V and J are TRBV11-1 and TRBJ2-5, with 13 bases aligning to TRBD2. The CDR3 spans 16 residues. Unmatched junction bases numbered 8, after V lost 5 bases and J lost 5 bases. Germline V lookup: CDR1 SGHAT, CDR2 FQDESV (reference sequence). For the CDR3, the DNA is TGTGCCAGCAGCGAGAGGACTAGCGGGGGTTGGGAGACCCAGTACTTC. It translates to CASSERTSGGWETQYF.

The chain joins TRBV7-8 to TRBJ2-3, with D possibly matching TRBD2 (6 bases). There are 16 residues in the CDR3. V dropped 3 bases and J dropped 6 bases, with 19 bases sitting between them. Germline assignment: CDR1 SGHVS and CDR2 FQNEAQ. CDR3: CASSLEGRPSRDTQYF. For the CDR3, the DNA is TGTGCCAGCAGCTTGGAGGGTCGGCCCTCGAGGGATACGCAGTATTTT.

The chain employs TRBV28 and TRBJ2-5; no definite D call. In germline, CDR1 is MDHEN, CDR2 SYDVKM. This CDR3 comprises 14 residues. The V end lost 3 bases, the J end lost 4 bases, and 12 bases lay between the germline ends. This CDR3 reads CASSFTTWRETQYF. DNA of the CDR3: TGTGCCAGCAGTTTTACGACCTGGCGAGAGACCCAGTACTTC.

The chain couples TRBV19 to TRBJ1-3, with 10 bases identical to TRBD1. CDR1 LNHDA and CDR2 SQIVND come from the germline V gene (reference sequence). The CDR3 extends over 15 amino acids. The V gene end was trimmed by 5 bases and the J gene end by 4 bases; junction bases not matched to a gene: 5. CDR3 protein: CASSGTGAAGNTIYF. Here the CDR3 DNA reads TGTGCCAGTAGTGGGACAGGGGCTGCCGGAAACACCATATATTTT.

J is TRBJ1-6 and V is TRBV19, with 7 bases aligning to TRBD1. V gave up 2 bases and J gave up 7 bases; unmatched junction bases: 2. Germline CDR1 reads LNHDA; CDR2 reads SQIVND (reference sequence). The CDR3 covers 14 residues. Written as DNA, the CDR3 is TGTGCCAGTAGTATACAGGGGGAGAATTCACCCCTCCACTTT. Translation gives CASSIQGENSPLHF.

V and J are TRBV4-3 and TRBJ1-2; perhaps TRBD1 as D (6 bases). The V end was cut by 0 bases, the J end by 6 bases, with 17 bases between. Germline V gene lookup returns CDR1 LGHNA and CDR2 YSLEER. CDR3 size: 16 residues. CDR3 nucleotide sequence: TGCGCCAGCAGCCAAGATCGTGGGGGCTCTTATGATGGCTACACCTTC. Its protein is CASSQDRGGSYDGYTF.